Below, 11 T cell receptor beta chains from the same sample are listed, as sequenced in a study of CD8+ T cells in alopecia areata. Sequencing used cDNA as its template, made by extracting RNA and reverse transcribing it. Sequenced by immunoSEQ multiplex PCR; TCRdb stores in-frame clones only, minus some. The sample lists 110,000 to 150,000 clones; roughly 64% were seen once. Here the sequenced sample was CD4+ T cells sorted from blood, taken at week 0. Every receptor here comes from a human donor with alopecia areata.

V gene TRBV11-2 combines with J gene TRBJ2-3; D ambiguous. The CDR3 sequence is 16 residues long. Germline CDR1 is SGHAT and CDR2 is FQNNGV. V was clipped by 4 bases and J by 2 bases, with 16 bases between them. The CDR3 spells CASSSTGSRLTDTQYF. In nucleotides, the CDR3 is TGTGCCAGCAGCTCTACCGGTAGCCGACTCACAGATACGCAGTATTTT.

The chain uses TRBV30 and TRBJ2-5, with D perhaps given as TRBD1 or TRBD2 (5 bases each). Per germline, CDR1 GTSNPN and CDR2 SVGIG (reference sequence). The CDR3 runs 16 residues. V lost 2 bases to trimming and J lost 1 base, with 17 bases between them. CDR3 bases: TGTGCCTGGAGTATAACCTGGGGGAAGGTCCAAGAGACCCAGTACTTC. Translating gives CAWSITWGKVQETQYF.

The rearrangement uses TRBV2 and TRBJ1-2, with 7 bases aligning to TRBD1. CDR3 length equals 19 residues. The V segment lost 4 bases and the J segment 1 base; nucleotides outside the gene matches: 18. Germline loops: CDR1 SNHLY, CDR2 FYNNEI. The CDR3 sequence: CASSGSDRERTRDNYGYTF. The CDR3 DNA reads TGTGCCAGCAGTGGAAGCGACAGGGAGAGGACTAGGGATAACTATGGCTACACCTTC.

This clone has only a few counts. This chain connects TRBV7-2 to TRBJ2-6; 7 bases line up with TRBD2. Trimming at V came to 2 bases and at J to 2 bases, leaving 6 bases not matched to a gene. CDR3 length: 17 amino acids. The germline V gene encodes CDR1 SGHTA and CDR2 FQGNSA. CDR3 sequence reads: CASSLQAGEAGANVLTF. The CDR3 DNA is TGTGCCAGCAGCTTACAGGCGGGGGAAGCTGGGGCCAACGTCCTGACTTTC.

V gene TRBV15 combines with J gene TRBJ2-6; D may be TRBD1 (5 bases). Trimming took off 0 bases at V and 2 bases at J, with 14 bases between the two ends. CDR3 size: 18 residues. Germline V gene sequence: CDR1 LNHNV, CDR2 YYDKDF (reference sequence). The CDR3 sequence is CATSRDPLGVTGANVLTF. Here the CDR3 DNA reads TGTGCCACCAGCAGAGATCCCCTAGGGGTGACTGGGGCCAACGTCCTGACTTTC.

The rearrangement uses TRBV15 and TRBJ2-1, with D possibly TRBD2 on 6 matching bases. V was trimmed by 0 bases and J by 9 bases, leaving 12 bases between them. This CDR3 comprises 14 residues. Germline-derived CDR1 and CDR2 are LNHNV and YYDKDF (reference sequence). CDR3 nucleotide sequence: TGTGCCACCAGCAGAGATTACGGGGGTAGTGAGCAGTTCTTC. Protein: CATSRDYGGSEQFF. The full variable domain, completed using reference TRBV15 and TRBJ2-1, is DAMVIQNPRYQVTQFGKPVTLSCSQTLNHNVMYWYQQKSSQAPKLLFHYYDKDFNNEADTPDNFQSRRPNTSFCFLDIRSPGLGDTAMYLCATSRDYGGSEQFFGPGTRLTVL.

This chain links TRBV9 with TRBJ1-1; tentatively, D is TRBD1 (5 bases). With 0 bases removed from V and 2 bases from J, the gap between germline ends came to 11 bases. The CDR3 runs to 15 residues. The germline gives CDR1 SGDLS, CDR2 YYNGEE. The CDR3 sequence: CASSVGGVLNTEAFF. DNA for the CDR3: TGTGCCAGCAGCGTAGGGGGGGTACTCAACACTGAAGCTTTCTTT.

V gene TRBV5-6 combines with J gene TRBJ2-3, with D perhaps TRBD2 (6 bases). CDR1 and CDR2 from the germline V gene are SGHDT and YYEEEE. The CDR3 sequence is 17 residues long. V lost 4 bases to trimming and J lost 3 bases, with 21 bases between them. The CDR3 spells CASSPVMGGEGTDTQYF. In DNA, the CDR3 is TGTGCCAGCAGCCCAGTCATGGGGGGTGAGGGAACAGATACGCAGTATTTT.

This clone occurred a few times. This chain joins TRBV6-5 and TRBJ1-2, with D perhaps matching TRBD1 (5 bases). V lost 6 bases and J 5 bases, leaving 16 bases between the germline ends. The CDR3 covers 14 residues. Germline CDR1 is MNHEY and CDR2 is SVGAGI. This CDR3 reads CASRPMTASYGYTF. As DNA, the CDR3 is TGTGCCAGCAGACCGATGACAGCCTCATATGGCTACACCTTC.

V usage is TRBV6-5 and J usage is TRBJ2-7, with 8 bases matching TRBD2. Germline assignment: CDR1 MNHEY and CDR2 SVGAGI. V was clipped by 0 bases and J by 6 bases; unmatched bases: 10. This CDR3 spans 16 amino acids. The DNA of the CDR3 is TGTGCCAGCAGTTACTCGAGCGGGGGCCCCAGGGGCGAGCAGTACTTC. This codes for CASSYSSGGPRGEQYF.

This rearrangement joins TRBV6-5 to TRBJ1-5, with D uncertain. The length of the CDR3 is 13 residues. Trimming cost V 6 bases and J 5 bases, with 11 bases left between them. From germline, CDR1 is MNHEY and CDR2 SVGAGI. The CDR3 reads CASRFGRDQPQHF. CDR3 DNA sequence: TGTGCCAGCAGGTTTGGGAGGGATCAGCCCCAGCATTTT.